Following are 16 T cell receptor beta chains from one sample sequenced in a study of regulatory T cells in long-lasting Graves disease. The time point is: persistent/refractory GD, antithyroid drugs over 5 years with positive TRAb. RNA isolated from PBMCs was used to make the TCR library. Construction of TCR beta libraries relied on iRepertoire HTBI primers and on Arm-PCR targeting CDR3 regions. From the multiplex PCR reads, TCRdb called clonotypes with MiXCR, one entry per CDR3 protein. The table includes about half a million distinct CDR3 sequences, 20% to 25% detected once. Sequenced material: peripheral blood mononuclear cells (PBMCs), taken when the disease was refractory, from a patient treated with antithyroid drugs. The receptor set was obtained from a female donor with Graves disease.

A few counts support this clonotype. This chain connects TRBV18 to TRBJ2-3; tentatively, D is TRBD2 (5 bases). The CDR3 is 15 amino acids. Germline CDR1 is KGHSH and CDR2 is LQKENI. V lost 2 bases and J lost 3, with 12 bases in between. The CDR3 spells CASSPIASSTDTQYF. The CDR3 DNA reads as TGTGCCAGCTCACCAATCGCTAGCTCAACAGATACGCAGTATTTT.

The chain links TRBV20-1 to TRBJ2-1; D might be TRBD2 (5 bases). The germline CDR1 and CDR2 sequences are DFQATT and SNEGSKA (reference sequence). The CDR3 runs 17 residues. V lost 6 bases and J lost 0, with 21 bases in between. In DNA form, the CDR3 reads TGCAGTGCCTCAACCAACACGAGGGCGGACTCCTACAATGAGCAGTTCTTC. Amino acid sequence: CSASTNTRADSYNEQFF.

This clonotype appeared a few times. The V gene is TRBV19, the J gene TRBJ1-2; possibly TRBD1 for D (5 bases). CDR3 length: 14 residues. Trimming removed 7 bases at V and 5 bases at J, with 17 bases between. Germline-derived CDR1 and CDR2 are LNHDA and SQIVND (reference sequence). CDR3 bases: TGTGCCAGTAAAAGGGACCCAAAGGATTATGGCTACACCTTC. Translated: CASKRDPKDYGYTF.

In its sample, this clonotype was seen a few times. The chain couples TRBV12-3 or TRBV12-4 to TRBJ1-3; 7 bases match TRBD1. The CDR3 has 14 residues. J lost 2 bases, V lost 6 bases, and 4 bases had no gene match. CDR3 DNA sequence: TGTGCCAGCAGCCCGGGACAGCCTGGAAACACCATATATTTT. Translated: CASSPGQPGNTIYF.

This clonotype was picked up many times. V is TRBV7-2 and J is TRBJ2-5; D possibly corresponds to TRBD1 (5 bases). V dropped 0 bases and J dropped 0 bases, with 8 bases sitting between them. Germline loops: CDR1 SGHTA, CDR2 FQGNSA. The CDR3 is 15 amino acids. The DNA of the CDR3 is TGTGCCAGCAGCTTAGCGGGGCGGCACCAAGAGACCCAGTACTTC. Translating gives CASSLAGRHQETQYF.

This clonotype was detected ten times or more. This rearrangement joins TRBV28 to TRBJ2-2; TRBD1 or TRBD2 may be the D gene (5 bases each). V was trimmed by 4 bases and J by 4 bases, leaving 13 bases between them. CDR1 is MDHEN, CDR2 SYDVKM, per germline. The CDR3 covers 15 residues. CDR3 protein: CASSSQGPGTGELFF. The CDR3 DNA sequence: TGTGCCAGCAGTTCGCAGGGACCGGGCACCGGGGAGCTGTTTTTT.

This clonotype was counted ten times or more. This CDR3 is CASSFAGIYGYTF. The CDR3 DNA is TGTGCCAGCAGCTTCGCGGGTATCTATGGCTACACCTTC. The chain has TRBV11-2 and TRBJ1-2; D unresolved. The germline gives CDR1 SGHAT, CDR2 FQNNGV. Trimming removed 3 bases at V and 4 bases at J, with 9 bases between. CDR3 length: 13 residues. The full variable domain, in which reference TRBV11-2 and TRBJ1-2 provide the parts outside the CDR3, is EAGVAQSPRYKIIEKRQSVAFWCNPISGHATLYWYQQILGQGPKLLIQFQNNGVVDDSQLPKDRFSAERLKGVDSTLKIQPAKLEDSAVYLCASSFAGIYGYTFGSGTRLTVV.

At least ten counts were recorded for this clonotype. The rearrangement links TRBV12-3 or TRBV12-4 to TRBJ2-7; TRBD1 agrees at 7 bases. The CDR3 runs 12 residues. V trimming: 7 bases; J trimming: 3 bases; junction bases outside the gene matches: 3. The chain's CDR3 is CASTGTDYEQYF. In DNA, the CDR3 is TGTGCCAGCACTGGGACAGACTACGAGCAGTACTTC.

As regards this clonotype: A much larger clone differs from this one at a single base, so this may be a read error. V is TRBV12-3 or TRBV12-4 and J is TRBJ1-5; D is perhaps TRBD1 (6 bases). CDR3 length equals 16 residues. Written as DNA, the CDR3 is TGTACCAGCAGTTTAGGCTTTAGGACAGGCAATCAGCCCCAGCATTTT. Amino acids: CTSSLGFRTGNQPQHF.

The J gene is TRBJ2-3, the V gene TRBV2; 8 nucleotides match TRBD2. Germline loops: CDR1 SNHLY, CDR2 FYNNEI. V shed 2 bases, J shed 2 bases, and the junction held 6 bases outside the gene matches. The CDR3 has 16 residues. This CDR3 is CASSESSGALTDTQYF. CDR3 nucleotides: TGTGCCAGCAGTGAAAGTAGCGGGGCCCTCACAGATACGCAGTATTTT.

In its sample, this clonotype was seen many times. This chain connects TRBV12-3 or TRBV12-4 to TRBJ1-2, with unresolved D. Trimming shortened V by 4 bases and J by 7 bases, and 10 bases separated the two germline ends. The CDR3 runs 12 residues. As DNA, the CDR3 is TGTGCCAGCAGTTCGGACCGGCTTGGCTACACCTTC. It specifies CASSSDRLGYTF.

The chain links TRBV19 to TRBJ1-2; D gene ambiguous. CDR1 LNHDA and CDR2 SQIVND come from the germline V gene (reference sequence). Trimming stripped 3 bases from V and 5 bases from J, with 25 bases between. The CDR3 contains 18 residues. The CDR3: CASSIQGTVYPRSYGYTF. CDR3 nucleotides: TGTGCCAGTAGTATTCAAGGAACAGTCTACCCCCGTTCGTATGGCTACACCTTC.

The DNA for the CDR3 is TGTGCCAGCAGCGCGTCAGTCACACAGGGGGTCTCCTATGGCTACACCTTC. This encodes CASSASVTQGVSYGYTF. The chain recombines TRBV9 with TRBJ1-2; 8 bases align to TRBD1. V dropped 3 bases and J dropped 4; count of bases not matched to a gene: 14. Germline CDR1 reads SGDLS; CDR2 reads YYNGEE. The length of the CDR3 is 17 residues.

This clonotype was observed at least ten times. V and J are TRBV15 and TRBJ1-6; no firm D call. This CDR3 has 14 residues. The V end was cut by 4 bases, the J end by 11 bases, with 15 bases between. The germline CDR1 and CDR2 sequences are LNHNV and YYDKDF (reference sequence). The CDR3 reads CATSTLDRYTPLHF. The CDR3 region has the DNA TGTGCCACCAGCACGCTGGACCGGTATACACCCCTCCACTTT. The complete variable domain, with remaining parts taken from reference TRBV15 and TRBJ1-6, reads DAMVIQNPRYQVTQFGKPVTLSCSQTLNHNVMYWYQQKSSQAPKLLFHYYDKDFNNEADTPDNFQSRRPNTSFCFLDIRSPGLGDTAMYLCATSTLDRYTPLHFGNGTRLTVT.

This chain links TRBV4-1 with TRBJ1-5; possible D gene TRBD1, 6 bases. Per germline, CDR1 MGHRA and CDR2 YSYEKL. The CDR3 loop spans 17 amino acids. Trimming took off 1 base at V and 0 bases at J, with 13 bases between the two ends. The CDR3 region has the DNA TGCGCCAGCAGCCAAGTTGGGGGGGGGGCTAGCAATCAGCCCCAGCATTTT. Its protein product is CASSQVGGGASNQPQHF.

The chain recombines TRBV11-3 with TRBJ2-7; no clear D. This CDR3 is built from 13 residues. Germline loops: CDR1 SGHNT, CDR2 YENEEA. V gave up 5 bases and J gave up 7 bases, with 15 bases separating them. The CDR3 loop is CASSPSPYREQYF. CDR3 bases: TGTGCCAGCAGCCCCAGTCCCTACCGGGAGCAGTACTTC.